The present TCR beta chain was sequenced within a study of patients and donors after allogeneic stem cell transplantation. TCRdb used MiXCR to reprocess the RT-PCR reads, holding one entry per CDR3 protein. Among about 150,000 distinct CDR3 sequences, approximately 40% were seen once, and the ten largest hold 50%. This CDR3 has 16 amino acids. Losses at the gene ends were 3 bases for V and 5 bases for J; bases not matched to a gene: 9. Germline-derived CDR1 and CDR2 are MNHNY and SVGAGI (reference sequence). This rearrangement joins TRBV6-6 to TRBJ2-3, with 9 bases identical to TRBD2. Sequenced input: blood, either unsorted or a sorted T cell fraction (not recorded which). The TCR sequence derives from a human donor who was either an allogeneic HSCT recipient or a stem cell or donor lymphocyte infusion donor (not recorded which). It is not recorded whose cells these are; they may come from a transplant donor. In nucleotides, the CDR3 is TGTGCCAGCAGTTATCCCCCAGCGGGGGGCCGAGATACGCAGTATTTT. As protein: CASSYPPAGGRDTQYF.